This is a list of T cell receptor beta chains from one sample in a study of blood T cell repertoires in COVID-19. Profiling relied on immunoSEQ multiplex PCR, and the TCRdb table lists in-frame clones only, not all of them. This sample has approximately 89,000 clones, with roughly 77% found just once. Sequencing was carried out using peripheral blood. These receptors were collected from a human donor in a cohort sampled during active COVID-19. Both conserved end residues are part of each CDR3. D genes are given only for firm matches. Not all rows give a size; the values are once, few, many and, for expanded clones, a class.

abundance,j_gene,v_gene,d_gene,CDR3nt,CDR3aa
.,TRBJ1-2,TRBV3-1/TRBV3-2,TRBD1,TGTGCCAGCAGCCAAGGGGACAGGGGTGGCTACACCTTC,CASSQGDRGGYTF
few,TRBJ1-5,TRBV7-2,.,TGTGCCAGCAGCTTCGTCAAGGGGTCAAGTCAGCCCCAGCATTTT,CASSFVKGSSQPQHF
.,TRBJ2-7,TRBV6-5,TRBD2,TGTGCCAGCAGGGGGGGGAACTACGAGCAGTACTTC,CASRGGNYEQYF
.,TRBJ2-5,TRBV6-5,TRBD2,TGTGCCAGCAGTTATCCGGGACTAGCGGTCAGAGAGACCCAGTACTTC,CASSYPGLAVRETQYF
.,TRBJ2-2,TRBV2,TRBD1,TGTGCCAGCGTCCAGGACAGGGGAGGTCCCGGGGAGCTGTTTTTT,CASVQDRGGPGELFF
.,TRBJ2-3,TRBV7-2,TRBD2,TGTGCCAGCAGCGTTCTAGCGGGGATCACAGATACGCAGTATTTT,CASSVLAGITDTQYF
.,TRBJ1-2,TRBV7-2,TRBD1,TGTGCCAGCAGTTCGGACAGGGGTTATGGCTACACCTTC,CASSSDRGYGYTF
.,TRBJ1-3,TRBV5-5,.,TGTGCCAGCAGCCGACAGACATTTGCTTCTGGAAACACCATATATTTT,CASSRQTFASGNTIYF
once,TRBJ1-1,TRBV28,.,TGTGCCAGCATCCCACAGGCACCCCTAATGAACACTGAAGCTTTCTTT,CASIPQAPLMNTEAFF
.,TRBJ1-1,TRBV5-1,TRBD1,TGCGCCAGCAGCCCCACAGGGGATACTGAAGCTTTCTTT,CASSPTGDTEAFF
.,TRBJ1-1,TRBV7-9,.,TGTGCCAGCAGCTCGTTCAGCGGCACTGAAGCTTTCTTT,CASSSFSGTEAFF
.,TRBJ2-1,TRBV10-3,TRBD1,TGTGCCATCAGGGTGACGACAGGGGGAAATGAGCAGTTCTTC,CAIRVTTGGNEQFF
few,TRBJ1-1,TRBV29-1,TRBD1,TGCAGCGTTGCGATACAAACAGGGGGTTTGGGGGGACCAGCTTTCTTT,CSVAIQTGGLGGPAFF
.,TRBJ1-1,TRBV19,.,TGTGCCAGTAGTAAGGACAGATTAATGAACACTGAAGCTTTCTTT,CASSKDRLMNTEAFF
.,TRBJ1-5,TRBV28,.,TGTGCCAGCAGCAGGGCTGCAGGGTCGCCTAATCAGCCCCAGCATTTT,CASSRAAGSPNQPQHF
.,TRBJ1-2,TRBV6-6,.,TGTGCCAGCAGCGGCGGGGGGAGGAGAGTCTATGGCTACACCTTC,CASSGGGRRVYGYTF
.,TRBJ2-7,TRBV6-5,TRBD1,TGTGCCAGCAGAAGGGACAGTCCCTCCTACGAGCAGTACTTC,CASRRDSPSYEQYF
.,TRBJ2-3,TRBV7-9,.,TGTGCCAGCAGCTACGGGACTCGCAATACGCAGTATTTT,CASSYGTRNTQYF
.,TRBJ1-2,TRBV5-6,TRBD1,TGTGCCAGCAGCAAGCGACAGGGACCCACCTATGGCTACACCTTC,CASSKRQGPTYGYTF
.,TRBJ1-3,TRBV30,.,TGTGCCTGGAGTGCCCTACGCTCTGGAAACACCATATATTTT,CAWSALRSGNTIYF
once,TRBJ2-4,TRBV10-3,TRBD2,TGTGCCATCAGTGAGTCTCAGGGAGCGGGGAAAAACATTCAGTACTTC,CAISESQGAGKNIQYF
.,TRBJ2-5,TRBV5-6,.,TGTGCCAGCAGCTTGTTCCCGCAGGACAATGGGGAGACCCAGTACTTC,CASSLFPQDNGETQYF
few,TRBJ2-7,TRBV2,TRBD1,TGTGCCAGCAGTGTCCCCGGGACAGGGTCTGGAGAGCAGTACTTC,CASSVPGTGSGEQYF
once,TRBJ1-3,TRBV5-4,.,TGTGCCAGCAGCCCTGACAGCCAACTTTCTGGAAACACCATATATTTT,CASSPDSQLSGNTIYF
.,TRBJ2-3,TRBV10-3,TRBD1,TGTGCCATCAGTGACCCCGGACAGGGGTCCACAGATACGCAGTATTTT,CAISDPGQGSTDTQYF
.,TRBJ1-1,TRBV6-5,.,TGTGCCAGCAGTTATGAGGGGGGGGCTGGGGGCACTGAAGCTTTCTTT,CASSYEGGAGGTEAFF
.,TRBJ1-2,TRBV2,.,TGTGCCAGCGGACAGTTCTATGGCTACACCTTC,CASGQFYGYTF
.,TRBJ2-7,TRBV4-3,.,TGCGCCAGCAGCCAGGTCTCTTCCGGGATCTACTACGAGCAGTACTTC,CASSQVSSGIYYEQYF
few,TRBJ1-5,TRBV27,.,TGTGCCAGCAGTTTAAAAGGCACAGGGTGGAATCAGCCCCAGCATTTT,CASSLKGTGWNQPQHF
few,TRBJ2-1,TRBV9,.,TGTGCCAGCAGCGTTCAGGTCCACAATGAGCAGTTCTTC,CASSVQVHNEQFF
.,TRBJ1-1,TRBV19,TRBD1,TGTGCCAGTAGTGTGGGTCCGGGACAGGGGGCGACTGAAGCTTTCTTT,CASSVGPGQGATEAFF
few,TRBJ1-2,TRBV6-1,TRBD1,TGTGCCAGCAGTGAAGCGGACAGGGGAGTTGGCGGCTACACCTTC,CASSEADRGVGGYTF
.,TRBJ2-5,TRBV7-3,.,TGTGCCAGCAGCGTTGCCGAGGGAGAGACCCAGTACTTC,CASSVAEGETQYF
.,TRBJ2-3,TRBV5-1,TRBD2,TGCGCCAGCAGCTCGGGGGAGCGGGGGCCCACAGATACGCAGTATTTT,CASSSGERGPTDTQYF
.,TRBJ2-5,TRBV5-6,.,TGTGCCACCTCGCGAGGGGGGGGGCTCCAAGAGACCCAGTACTTC,CATSRGGGLQETQYF
.,TRBJ1-2,TRBV7-2,.,TGTGCCAGCAGTCCTCCCCCGCCGGGAGTAGTCTATGGCTACACCTTC,CASSPPPPGVVYGYTF
.,TRBJ2-3,TRBV7-9,TRBD2,TGTGCCAGCACCTCTAGCGGGGGAAACACAGATACGCAGTATTTT,CASTSSGGNTDTQYF
.,TRBJ1-5,TRBV30,TRBD1,TGTGCCTGGAGTGTGGGACAGGTAGGCAATCAGCCCCAGCATTTT,CAWSVGQVGNQPQHF
.,TRBJ1-2,TRBV5-1,TRBD1,TGCGCCAGCAGCCCTACAGGGGGTAGGGGCTACACCTTC,CASSPTGGRGYTF
.,TRBJ2-1,TRBV7-9,TRBD1,TGTGCCAGCACCATCGGGACAGGGGGCCTCAATGAGCAGTTCTTC,CASTIGTGGLNEQFF
.,TRBJ2-7,TRBV1,.,TGCACCAGCAGCCAAGGCCCAAGGGGAAAGGACGAGCAGTACTTC,CTSSQGPRGKDEQYF
.,TRBJ2-2,TRBV3-1/TRBV3-2,TRBD2,TGTGCCAGCAGCTCGAGACTAGCGGTCACCGGGGAGCTGTTTTTT,CASSSRLAVTGELFF
.,TRBJ2-7,TRBV28,TRBD1,TGTGCCAGCAGTCCGTCGACAGGGTCTGGATGGTACGAGCAGTACTTC,CASSPSTGSGWYEQYF
.,TRBJ1-4,TRBV19,.,TGTGCCAGTAGTTTTGTACGAGGTGAAAAACTGTTTTTT,CASSFVRGEKLFF
.,TRBJ2-7,TRBV20-1,.,TGCAGTGCTGTCGGGCCGGGGGAGCAGTACTTC,CSAVGPGEQYF
.,TRBJ1-1,TRBV5-1,.,TGCGCCAGCAGCAAAAACAGGGACACTGAAGCTTTCTTT,CASSKNRDTEAFF
once,TRBJ2-1,TRBV24-1,.,TGTGCCACCAGTGATCCAGGGAAGGCCTACAATGAGCAGTTCTTC,CATSDPGKAYNEQFF
.,TRBJ2-2,TRBV6-1,.,TGTGCCAGCAGTGTGCCCCTAGGCGGGGTTGGAGGGGCCGGGGAGCTGTTTTTT,CASSVPLGGVGGAGELFF
.,TRBJ1-4,TRBV5-8,.,TGTGCCAGCAGCTGGGGGGAGAGTATTAATGAAAAACTGTTTTTT,CASSWGESINEKLFF
.,TRBJ1-1,TRBV29-1,TRBD1,TGCAGCGTATGGGACAGGGGTTCAGCTTTCTTT,CSVWDRGSAFF
.,TRBJ1-1,TRBV9,.,TGTGCCAGCAGCCGCGGGAGTGGCACTGAAGCTTTCTTT,CASSRGSGTEAFF